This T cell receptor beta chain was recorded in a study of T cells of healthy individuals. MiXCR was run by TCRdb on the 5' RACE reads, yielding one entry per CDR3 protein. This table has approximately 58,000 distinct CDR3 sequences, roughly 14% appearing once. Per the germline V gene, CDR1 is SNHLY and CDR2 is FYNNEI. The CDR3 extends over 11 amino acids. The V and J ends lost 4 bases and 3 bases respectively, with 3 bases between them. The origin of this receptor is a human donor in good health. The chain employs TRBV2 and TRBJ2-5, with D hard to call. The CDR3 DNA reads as TGTGCCAGCAGTGGCGAAGAGACCCAGTACTTC. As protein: CASSGEETQYF.